This T cell receptor beta chain was captured in a study of blood T cells in healthy people across ages. Study-wide results and limits: Roughly linear declines in TCR beta diversity per million T cells occurred with age.

The use of a sample-barcoded 5' primer and a J-beta primer mix characterized a second PCR of roughly 6 to 11 cycles. A template-switch adaptor containing 12 random nucleotides labeled each cDNA molecule. TCRdb re-analysed the 5' RACE reads in MiXCR, keeping a single row per CDR3 protein. This sample has around 1,900,000 distinct CDR3 sequences, with 39% found just once. In the case of this clonotype: Antigen: not known.

The CDR3 has 15 amino acids. The ends lost 0 bases at V and 7 bases at J; junction bases unmatched: 7. CDR1 is LGHDT, CDR2 YNNKEL, per germline (reference sequence). Every sample yielded at least 6.5 million isolated PBMCs. V usage is TRBV3-1 and J usage is TRBJ2-7, with 9 bases that match TRBD1. The TCR originated in a human donor in good health. Sequenced material: blood. The CDR3: CASSQDRTGAGEQYF. The DNA for the CDR3 is TGTGCCAGCAGCCAAGATCGGACAGGGGCAGGGGAGCAGTACTTC.